This passage covers 30 T cell receptor beta chains from one sample sequenced in a study of T cell responses to AZD1222 COVID-19 vaccine. Only in-frame clones appear in the TCRdb table, and some are missing; sequencing was by immunoSEQ multiplex PCR. The sample yields 95,000 to 100,000 clones, around 87% seen once. The material was peripheral blood, obtained 28 days after the second AZD1222 dose. The receptors originated from an adult who received the AZD1222 COVID-19 vaccine.

The chain carries TRBV4-1 and TRBJ2-7; D possibly corresponds to TRBD1 (6 bases). From germline, CDR1 is MGHRA and CDR2 YSYEKL. Between the trimmed V and J ends, which lost 0 bases and 4 bases, there was a span of 7 bases. This CDR3 has 13 residues. This CDR3 is CASSQDRGYEQYF. CDR3 nucleotides: TGCGCCAGCAGCCAAGACAGGGGATACGAGCAGTACTTC.

CDR3 protein: CASSYRVGGNTIYF. The CDR3 DNA is TGTGCCAGCAGCTACAGGGTCGGTGGAAACACCATATATTTT. The chain joins TRBV28 to TRBJ1-3, with D possibly matching TRBD1 (6 bases). Germline V gene lookup returns CDR1 MDHEN and CDR2 SYDVKM. This CDR3 contains 14 residues. Trimming cost V 6 bases and J 3 bases, with 12 bases left between them.

The chain uses TRBV15 and TRBJ1-3; 7 bases are a match to TRBD1. CDR3 length: 17 amino acids. J gave up 0 bases and V 0 bases, and 5 bases lay outside the gene matches. In germline, CDR1 is LNHNV, CDR2 YYDKDF (reference sequence). The CDR3 nucleotides are TGTGCCACCAGCAGAGACTTCGACAGGGCCTCTGGAAACACCATATATTTT. Amino acids: CATSRDFDRASGNTIYF.

V and J are TRBV13 and TRBJ2-1; 10 bases are shared with TRBD2. The V segment lost 5 bases and the J segment 6 bases; nucleotides outside the gene matches: 10. CDR1 is PRHDT, CDR2 FYEKMQ, per germline (reference sequence). This CDR3 region has 16 residues. The CDR3 reads CASSIQRTSGANEQFF. CDR3 coding DNA: TGTGCCAGCAGCATACAAAGGACTAGCGGAGCCAATGAGCAGTTCTTC.

The chain recombines TRBV5-1 with TRBJ2-3; D is unclear. This CDR3 has 14 residues. Trimming stripped 4 bases from V and 3 bases from J, with 12 bases between. Germline CDR1 SGHRS, CDR2 YFSETQ. CDR3 protein: CASSLTPFTDTQYF. The CDR3 bases are TGCGCCAGCAGCCTCACCCCCTTTACAGATACGCAGTATTTT.

This rearrangement joins TRBV6-1 to TRBJ2-7, with D uncertain. V lost 2 bases and J lost 2, with 10 bases in between. From germline, CDR1 is MNHNS and CDR2 SASEGT. The CDR3 runs 14 residues. The DNA for the CDR3 is TGTGCCAGCAGTGAATCTGGGATTACCTACGAGCAGTACTTC. Translating it yields CASSESGITYEQYF.

CDR3: CASSYSTSNEQFF. In DNA form, the CDR3 reads TGTGCCAGCAGTTACAGCACTAGCAATGAGCAGTTCTTC. The chain links TRBV6-5 to TRBJ2-1; D is perhaps TRBD2 (5 bases). The CDR3 has 13 residues. In germline, CDR1 is MNHEY, CDR2 SVGAGI. Trimming removed 2 bases from V and 6 bases from J, with 8 bases in between.

The V gene is TRBV5-1, the J gene TRBJ2-2; the D gene is possibly TRBD1 (5 bases). V lost 9 bases to trimming and J lost 2 bases, with 17 bases between them. CDR1 is SGHRS and CDR2 is YFSETQ in the germline V gene. The length of the CDR3 is 15 residues. CDR3 amino acids: CATSQAQGNTGELFF. The CDR3 DNA is TGCGCCACATCTCAGGCCCAGGGAAACACCGGGGAGCTGTTTTTT.

This clone was observed a single time. The chain links TRBV28 to TRBJ1-6; D remains unclear. The germline V gene has CDR1 MDHEN and CDR2 SYDVKM. With 4 bases removed from V and 7 bases from J, the gap between germline ends came to 8 bases. The length of the CDR3 is 13 residues. CDR3: CASSSSGNSPLHF. The CDR3 DNA reads as TGTGCCAGCAGTTCCTCGGGAAATTCACCCCTCCACTTT.

This clone appeared a single time. The J gene is TRBJ2-5, the V gene TRBV3-1 (or the pseudogene TRBV3-2); D uncertain. Germline V gives CDR1 LGHDT, CDR2 YNNKEL (reference sequence). Trimming cost V 2 bases and J 1 base, with 8 bases left between them. The CDR3 totals 14 residues. In DNA, the CDR3 is TGTGCCAGCAGCCAATATATCTCCCAAGAGACCCAGTACTTC. Translating gives CASSQYISQETQYF.

The genes are TRBV20-1 and TRBJ1-2; D is undetermined. V lost 6 bases and J 11 bases, leaving 16 bases between the germline ends. Germline lookup yields CDR1 DFQATT and CDR2 SNEGSKA (reference sequence). This CDR3 contains 11 residues. The CDR3 DNA follows: TGCAGTGCCCCCCGGGAGGCAGAATACACCTTC. It yields the protein CSAPREAEYTF.

The rearrangement joins TRBV30 to TRBJ1-1; unclear D gene. V lost 3 bases, J lost 4 bases, and 15 bases lay in between. In germline, CDR1 is GTSNPN, CDR2 SVGIG (reference sequence). The CDR3 totals 14 residues. CDR3 amino acids: CAWSRQTSGTEAFF. The CDR3 DNA is TGTGCCTGGAGCCGGCAGACTAGCGGCACTGAAGCTTTCTTT.

V gene TRBV5-8 combines with J gene TRBJ1-1; no reliable D call. The CDR3 consists of 16 residues. CDR1 is SGHTS, CDR2 YDEGEE, per germline. Between the trimmed V and J ends, which lost 4 bases and 0 bases, there was a span of 16 bases. As DNA, the CDR3 is TGTGCCAGCAGCCGTCCACTTATTGGGTTGAACACTGAAGCTTTCTTT. Translated: CASSRPLIGLNTEAFF.

This chain links TRBV11-2 with TRBJ2-6, with D uncertain. The CDR3 spans 15 residues. Germline CDR1 reads SGHAT; CDR2 reads FQNNGV. Trimming took 3 bases from V and 0 from J, leaving 6 bases between them. The CDR3 DNA reads as TGTGCCAGCAGCTTGGCCAGCTCTGGGGCCAACGTCCTGACTTTC. This sequence encodes CASSLASSGANVLTF.

The chain joins TRBV5-4 to TRBJ2-1, with D uncertain. Trimming took off 4 bases at V and 8 bases at J, with 19 bases between the two ends. Germline V lookup: CDR1 SGHNT, CDR2 YYREEE (reference sequence). CDR3 length: 15 amino acids. DNA for the CDR3: TGTGCCAGCAGCCCTGGGCATTTAGGCGTCGATGAGCAGTTCTTC. Its translation is CASSPGHLGVDEQFF.

This chain uses TRBV4-1 with TRBJ2-5; 9 positions agree with TRBD2. The V segment lost 1 base and the J segment 4 bases; nucleotides outside the gene matches: 10. Germline V lookup: CDR1 MGHRA, CDR2 YSYEKL. The CDR3 runs 17 residues. Written as DNA, the CDR3 is TGCGCCAGCAGCCAAGGCGTACGGCGGGGGGGCGGAGAGACCCAGTACTTC. This sequence encodes CASSQGVRRGGGETQYF.

The chain combines TRBV9 with TRBJ2-6; D may match TRBD1 or TRBD2 (5 bases each). V lost 2 bases, J lost 2 bases, and 8 bases lay in between. Germline values: CDR1 SGDLS, CDR2 YYNGEE. This CDR3 has 15 residues. CDR3 protein: CASSVGDPGANVLTF. The DNA for the CDR3 is TGTGCCAGCAGCGTTGGGGACCCTGGGGCCAACGTCCTGACTTTC. Based on the CDR3 plus reference TRBV9 and TRBJ2-6, the full variable domain is DSGVTQTPKHLITATGQRVTLRCSPRSGDLSVYWYQQSLDQGLQFLIQYYNGEERAKGNILERFSAQQFPDLHSELNLSSLELGDSALYFCASSVGDPGANVLTFGAGSRLTVL.

Here the CDR3 reads CASSEVGGTEAFF. CDR3 DNA: TGCGCCAGCAGTGAGGTGGGGGGCACTGAAGCTTTCTTT. V usage is TRBV10-2 and J usage is TRBJ1-1; tentative D call: TRBD1 (5 bases). Germline CDR1 and CDR2: WSHSY and SAAADI. The CDR3 totals 13 residues. V shed 2 bases and J shed 4 bases, with 8 bases lying between them.

The chain is built from TRBV7-3 and TRBJ1-1; a possible D gene is TRBD1 (6 bases). The CDR3 consists of 15 residues. Trimming cost V 1 base and J 3 bases, with 12 bases left between them. Germline V gives CDR1 SGHTA, CDR2 FQGTGA. In DNA, the CDR3 is TGTGCCAGCAGCTTAAGACGGGGGGCGGACACTGAAGCTTTCTTT. Protein sequence: CASSLRRGADTEAFF.

This clone was recorded once. This chain joins TRBV7-8 and TRBJ1-2; D unresolved. The CDR3 is 14 residues long. V was clipped by 5 bases and J by 2 bases, with 12 bases between them. Germline V gives CDR1 SGHVS, CDR2 FQNEAQ. CDR3 DNA sequence: TGTGCCAGCAGCCCTACGGACGGGAACTATGGCTACACCTTC. This encodes CASSPTDGNYGYTF.

The CDR3 nucleotides read TGCAGCGTAGGGACAGGGGGCGACATGAATGGCTACACCTTC. Residues: CSVGTGGDMNGYTF. The chain recombines TRBV29-1 with TRBJ1-2, with 12 bases lining up with TRBD1. The CDR3 sequence is 14 residues long. Germline V lookup: CDR1 SQVTM, CDR2 ANQGSEA. Unmatched junction bases numbered 8, after V lost 6 bases and J lost 6 bases.

The rearrangement joins TRBV2 to TRBJ2-7, with TRBD1 matching 11 bases. Germline CDR1 reads SNHLY; CDR2 reads FYNNEI. The CDR3 is made up of 15 amino acids. The V and J ends lost 5 bases and 3 bases, in that order; junction bases with no gene match: 6. CDR3 in DNA: TGTGCCAGCAGTCCCCCCGGGACAGGGGGCTACGAGCAGTACTTC. It translates to CASSPPGTGGYEQYF. The full variable domain, its missing parts supplied by reference TRBV2 and TRBJ2-7, is EPEVTQTPSHQVTQMGQEVILRCVPISNHLYFYWYRQILGQKVEFLVSFYNNEISEKSEIFDDQFSVERPDGSNFTLKIRSTKLEDSAMYFCASSPPGTGGYEQYFGPGTRLTVT.

The rearrangement uses TRBV19 and TRBJ2-6, with 8 bases lining up with TRBD2. The ends lost 7 bases at V and 4 bases at J; junction bases unmatched: 3. The length of the CDR3 is 14 residues. Germline V gives CDR1 LNHDA, CDR2 SQIVND (reference sequence). Written as DNA, the CDR3 is TGTGCCAGTAAGAGCGGGAGAGGGGCCAACGTCCTGACTTTC. Translated, it gives CASKSGRGANVLTF.

The rearrangement links TRBV2 to TRBJ1-2; the match to TRBD1 covers 9 bases. The V gene end was trimmed by 5 bases and the J gene end by 5 bases; junction bases not matched to a gene: 3. This CDR3 is built from 13 residues. Germline V gives CDR1 SNHLY, CDR2 FYNNEI. CDR3 sequence: CASSRTGEYGYTF. The CDR3 coding sequence is TGTGCCAGCAGTCGGACAGGGGAGTATGGCTACACCTTC.

The gene calls are TRBV18 and TRBJ2-4; D unresolved. Looked up from germline, CDR1 is KGHSH and CDR2 is LQKENI. This CDR3 contains 13 residues. V was pared by 3 bases and J by 0 bases, with 3 bases between. The CDR3 spells CASSPLAKNIQYF. The CDR3 DNA sequence: TGTGCCAGCTCACCCCTAGCCAAAAACATTCAGTACTTC.

This chain joins TRBV28 and TRBJ2-2; D is unclear. Trimming cost V 6 bases and J 6 bases, with 14 bases left between them. This CDR3 is 14 amino acids long. CDR1 and CDR2 (germline): MDHEN, SYDVKM. CDR3 sequence (DNA): TGTGCCAGCAGCTCATACTCCGTGGCCGGGGAGCTGTTTTTT. It encodes CASSSYSVAGELFF.

This chain uses TRBV11-2 with TRBJ2-3; 8 bases are shared with TRBD2. Germline CDR1 SGHAT, CDR2 FQNNGV. V lost 3 bases and J lost 0; bases outside the gene matches: 11. This CDR3 has 18 amino acids. This chain's CDR3 is CASSLSSGTITSTDTQYF. CDR3 sequence (DNA): TGTGCCAGCAGCTTGAGTAGCGGGACTATAACTAGCACAGATACGCAGTATTTT.

Only one count was recorded for this clone. The chain joins TRBV29-1 to TRBJ1-2; the match to TRBD1 covers 7 bases. The V segment lost 5 bases and the J segment 7 bases; nucleotides outside the gene matches: 19. The CDR3 is 16 residues long. The germline V gene encodes CDR1 SQVTM and CDR2 ANQGSEA. The CDR3 loop is CSVQGRSTQGVIGYTF. CDR3 DNA: TGCAGCGTTCAGGGTCGTTCCACCCAGGGGGTGATTGGCTACACCTTC. Complete variable domain (other parts from reference TRBV29-1 and TRBJ1-2): SAVISQKPSRDICQRGTSLTIQCQVDSQVTMMFWYRQQPGQSLTLIATANQGSEATYESGFVIDKFPISRPNLTFSTLTVSNMSPEDSSIYLCSVQGRSTQGVIGYTFGSGTRLTVV.

This chain uses TRBV5-6 with TRBJ2-5; 7 bases align to TRBD2. V trimming: 4 bases; J trimming: 5 bases; junction bases outside the gene matches: 17. The CDR3 extends over 17 amino acids. Germline loops: CDR1 SGHDT, CDR2 YYEEEE. The chain's CDR3 is CASSLPLRAGRGETQYF. Written as DNA, the CDR3 is TGTGCCAGCAGCCTACCCTTGAGAGCGGGAAGAGGGGAGACCCAGTACTTC.

The gene calls are TRBV19 and TRBJ1-2; TRBD1 agrees at 10 bases. The V segment lost 4 bases and the J segment 2 bases; nucleotides outside the gene matches: 4. CDR3 length: 15 amino acids. The V gene's germline CDR1 is LNHDA and CDR2 SQIVND (reference sequence). Here the CDR3 reads CASSRGTGENYGYTF. CDR3 nucleotides: TGTGCCAGTAGTAGGGGGACAGGGGAAAACTATGGCTACACCTTC. Full variable domain (remainder filled in from reference TRBV19 and TRBJ1-2): DGGITQSPKYLFRKEGQNVTLSCEQNLNHDAMYWYRQDPGQGLRLIYYSQIVNDFQKGDIAEGYSVSREKKESFPLTVTSAQKNPTAFYLCASSRGTGENYGYTFGSGTRLTVV.